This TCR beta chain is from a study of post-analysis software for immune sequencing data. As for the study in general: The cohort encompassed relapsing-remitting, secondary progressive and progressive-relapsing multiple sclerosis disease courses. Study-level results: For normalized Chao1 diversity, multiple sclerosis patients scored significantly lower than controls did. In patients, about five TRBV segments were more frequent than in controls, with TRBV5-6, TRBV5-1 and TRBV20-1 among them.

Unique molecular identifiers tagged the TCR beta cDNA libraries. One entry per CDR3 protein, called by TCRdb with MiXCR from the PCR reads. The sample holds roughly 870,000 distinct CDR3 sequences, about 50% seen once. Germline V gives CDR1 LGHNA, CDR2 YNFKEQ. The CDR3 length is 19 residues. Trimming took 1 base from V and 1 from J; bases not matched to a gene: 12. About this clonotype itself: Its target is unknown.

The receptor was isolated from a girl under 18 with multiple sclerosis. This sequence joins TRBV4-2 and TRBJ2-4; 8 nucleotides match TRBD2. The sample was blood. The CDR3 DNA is TGTGCCAGCAGCCAAGTTGGCAGCGGGAGTGATGCGGCCAAAAACATTCAGTACTTC. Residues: CASSQVGSGSDAAKNIQYF.